The table lists the clone carrying this T cell receptor (beta chain) with a few counts. Its antigen is undetermined. This sample was taken from a study of OX40 agonist ivuxolimab in advanced cancers. Study as a whole: Two cutaneous melanoma patients and one hepatocellular carcinoma patient, three in all, had partial responses.

With 6 bases clipped from V and 5 bases from J, the junction kept 1 base outside the gene matches. From germline, CDR1 is MNHNS and CDR2 SASEGT. The CDR3 spans 13 residues. The study, taken as a whole, reports: Both blood CD4+ and CD8+ T cells showed clonal growth by week 6 at 0.1 to 3.0 mg/kg.

Using immunoSEQ multiplex PCR, the repertoire was profiled, and TCRdb retains in-frame clones only, with some absent. Among tens of thousands of clones, approximately 87% were seen once, and the ten largest hold around 0.56%. This receptor was taken from an adult with an advanced solid tumor such as melanoma, head and neck, liver or kidney cancer. This chain links TRBV6-1 with TRBJ2-4; TRBD2 matches 10 bases. Specimen: CD4+ or CD8+ T cells sorted from blood, collected in a trial of the OX40 agonist ivuxolimab. This chain's CDR3 is CASRTSGENIQYF. The CDR3 DNA sequence: TGTGCCAGCAGAACTAGCGGGGAAAACATTCAGTACTTC.